Listed here are 26 T cell receptor beta chains from one sample, sequenced in a study of identical twins' blood T cells. TCRdb passed the 5' RACE reads through MiXCR, listing each CDR3 protein once. Altogether 350,000 to 450,000 distinct CDR3 sequences are present, about 28% being singletons, with the ten largest covering around 5.6%. The sample consisted of PBMCs. The origin of the receptors is a woman aged 18 to 55 in good health.

The rearrangement uses TRBV6-6 and TRBJ1-3, with unresolved D. The CDR3 spans 13 residues. Germline CDR1 and CDR2: MNHNY and SVGAGI (reference sequence). V was clipped by 1 base and J by 4 bases, with 5 bases between them. The CDR3, as DNA: TGTGCCAGCAGTTACTTGTCCGGAAACACCATATATTTT. Its protein is CASSYLSGNTIYF.

This chain links TRBV7-9 with TRBJ2-5; the D is unclear. Germline CDR1 is SEHNR and CDR2 is FQNEAQ (reference sequence). The CDR3 runs 12 residues. The germline V and J ends were trimmed by 5 bases and 2 bases, with 6 bases remaining between them. CDR3 in DNA: TGTGCCAGCAGCACCCAGCAAGAGACCCAGTACTTC. This gives the protein CASSTQQETQYF.

This clonotype was detected many times. The chain is built from TRBV7-6 and TRBJ2-1; the D call may be TRBD1 or TRBD2 (5 bases each). CDR3 length equals 16 residues. Trimming stripped 5 bases from V and 6 bases from J, with 20 bases between. CDR1 is SGHVS, CDR2 FNYEAQ, per germline. The CDR3 nucleotides are TGTGCCAGCAGCCGAACCGGCGAGGGACGAATCAATGAGCAGTTCTTC. Amino acids: CASSRTGEGRINEQFF.

The sample holds a few counts of this clonotype. V is TRBV9 and J is TRBJ1-6; weak D call: TRBD1 (5 bases). Between the trimmed V and J ends, which lost 1 base and 9 bases, there was a span of 11 bases. The CDR3 has 14 amino acids. CDR1 is SGDLS and CDR2 is YYNGEE in the germline V gene. The CDR3 nucleotides are TGTGCCAGCAGCGTATCGGGGGAAAGTTCACCCCTCCACTTT. This codes for CASSVSGESSPLHF.

The chain joins TRBV12-3 or TRBV12-4 to TRBJ2-1, with a possible D match to TRBD2 (6 bases). Trimming stripped 5 bases from V and 6 bases from J, with 14 bases between. This CDR3 is 14 amino acids long. Here the CDR3 reads CASSLGGRLNEQFF. CDR3 nucleotides: TGTGCCAGCAGTCTGGGAGGACGGCTCAATGAGCAGTTCTTC.

The V call is TRBV10-3, the J call TRBJ1-2; a weak D match, TRBD1 (6 bases). Germline V gene lookup returns CDR1 ENHRY and CDR2 SYGVKD. Trimming stripped 6 bases from V and 4 bases from J, with 12 bases between. This CDR3 spans 13 amino acids. The CDR3 DNA sequence: TGTGCCATCAGACAGGGTCCCACCTATGGCTACACCTTC. It encodes CAIRQGPTYGYTF.

The chain joins TRBV20-1 to TRBJ1-4; possibly TRBD1 for D (5 bases). V was shortened by 6 bases and J by 7 bases, with 21 bases between the two germline ends. Germline values: CDR1 DFQATT, CDR2 SNEGSKA (reference sequence). This CDR3 comprises 15 residues. The DNA of the CDR3 is TGCAGTGCCCAAACTCCCGGGACGGTTGGTGAAAAACTGTTTTTT. It is translated as CSAQTPGTVGEKLFF.

This clonotype was counted between two and nine times. CDR3 residues: CASSLDGTAGNTIYF. In DNA form, the CDR3 reads TGCGCCAGCAGCCTTGACGGGACGGCTGGAAACACCATATATTTT. The chain employs TRBV5-1 and TRBJ1-3, with D maybe TRBD1 (5 bases). The CDR3 covers 15 residues. The V gene lost 4 bases and the J gene lost 2 bases, with 13 bases spanning the gap. Germline V CDR1 and CDR2: SGHRS, YFSETQ.

This clonotype was picked up a small number of times. The chain is built from TRBV4-3 and TRBJ1-1, with D unresolved. From germline, CDR1 is LGHNA and CDR2 YSLEER. With 0 bases removed from V and 3 bases from J, the gap between germline ends came to 11 bases. The CDR3 is 15 residues long. Here the CDR3 DNA reads TGCGCCAGCAGCCAAGATCGTCGAGAATACACTGAAGCTTTCTTT. This codes for CASSQDRREYTEAFF.

CDR3 in DNA: TGTGCCAGCAGTGAACAGCGGGGACTCGACCGAGATACGCAGTATTTT. Its translation is CASSEQRGLDRDTQYF. The chain has TRBV2 and TRBJ2-3; 7 nucleotides agree with TRBD2. This CDR3 comprises 16 residues. The ends lost 2 bases at V and 5 bases at J; junction bases unmatched: 10. Germline CDR1 is SNHLY and CDR2 is FYNNEI.

The chain links TRBV27 to TRBJ2-2; 7 bases fit TRBD1. CDR1 and CDR2 from the germline V gene are MNHEY and SMNVEV (reference sequence). The CDR3 is 15 amino acids. Losses at the gene ends were 5 bases for V and 4 bases for J; bases not matched to a gene: 7. Written as DNA, the CDR3 is TGTGCCAGCAGTCAAGGGACAGTCGGCACCGGGGAGCTGTTTTTT. Protein sequence: CASSQGTVGTGELFF.

The sample holds a few counts of this clonotype. The V and J genes are TRBV29-1 and TRBJ1-1; D unresolved. V dropped 4 bases and J dropped 7 bases, with 10 bases sitting between them. This CDR3 comprises 11 residues. The germline V gene has CDR1 SQVTM and CDR2 ANQGSEA. The chain's CDR3 is CSVVRSNEAFF. CDR3 coding DNA: TGCAGCGTTGTTCGGTCGAATGAAGCTTTCTTT. Filled out from reference TRBV29-1 and TRBJ1-1, the complete variable domain reads SAVISQKPSRDICQRGTSLTIQCQVDSQVTMMFWYRQQPGQSLTLIATANQGSEATYESGFVIDKFPISRPNLTFSTLTVSNMSPEDSSIYLCSVVRSNEAFFGQGTRLTVV.

V usage is TRBV9 and J usage is TRBJ1-4; perhaps TRBD1 as D (6 bases). Germline V CDR1 and CDR2: SGDLS, YYNGEE. V was shortened by 0 bases and J by 10 bases, with 10 bases between the two germline ends. The CDR3 sequence is 13 residues long. In nucleotides, the CDR3 is TGTGCCAGCAGCGTAGCGGACAGCTCAAAACTGTTTTTT. Its protein is CASSVADSSKLFF.

The rearrangement uses TRBV20-1 and TRBJ2-3; TRBD2 matches at 14 bases. V lost 2 bases to trimming and J lost 2 bases; unmatched junction nucleotides: 9. Germline values: CDR1 DFQATT, CDR2 SNEGSKA (reference sequence). The CDR3 length is 18 residues. The CDR3 spells CSARPGLAGALYTDTQYF. The DNA of the CDR3 is TGCAGTGCTAGACCGGGACTAGCGGGGGCCCTTTACACAGATACGCAGTATTTT.

This clonotype has a handful of counts. The V gene is TRBV6-1, the J gene TRBJ1-4; tentatively, D is TRBD1 (5 bases). The CDR3 is 15 residues long. Germline CDR1 and CDR2: MNHNS and SASEGT. The V end lost 7 bases, the J end lost 5 bases, and 17 bases lay between the germline ends. The CDR3: CASTPPGWGNEKLFF. The CDR3 nucleotides read TGTGCCAGCACTCCCCCGGGCTGGGGGAATGAAAAACTGTTTTTT.

A note on this clonotype: A much larger clone differs from this one at a single base, so this may be a read error. The V gene is TRBV18, the J gene TRBJ2-3, with a weak D call TRBD2 (5 bases). This CDR3 comprises 14 residues. CDR1 KGHSH and CDR2 LQKENI come from the germline V gene. V gave up 2 bases and J gave up 4 bases, with 10 bases separating them. The CDR3 loop reads CASSPTLGADTQYF. Written as DNA, the CDR3 is TGTGCCAGCTCACCAACGCTGGGAGCAGATACGCAGTATTTT.

V usage is TRBV20-1 and J usage is TRBJ2-5; perhaps TRBD2 as D (6 bases). Germline CDR1 and CDR2: DFQATT and SNEGSKA (reference sequence). The CDR3 extends over 14 amino acids. CDR3 nucleotide sequence: TGCAGCGGGTCTGGTCTACGGGAGATGGAGACCCAGTACTTC. Residues: CSGSGLREMETQYF.

The J gene is TRBJ1-2, the V gene TRBV20-1, with D uncertain. Per the germline V gene, CDR1 is DFQATT and CDR2 is SNEGSKA (reference sequence). This CDR3 has 15 amino acids. V shed 2 bases and J shed 2 bases, with 15 bases lying between them. CDR3 sequence: CSARSGSGANYGYTF. The CDR3, as DNA: TGCAGTGCTAGATCGGGGTCAGGAGCGAACTATGGCTACACCTTC.

The J gene is TRBJ1-1, the V gene TRBV12-3 or TRBV12-4, with 8 nucleotides matching TRBD1. Trimming took 4 bases from V and 11 from J; bases not matched to a gene: 9. The CDR3 loop spans 13 amino acids. The CDR3 coding sequence is TGTGCCAGCAGTTATCAGGGGGCCGGCGACGCTTTCTTT. This gives the protein CASSYQGAGDAFF.

The chain links TRBV5-4 to TRBJ2-1; no definite D call. CDR3 length: 12 residues. Germline V gene data show CDR1 as SGHNT and CDR2 as YYREEE (reference sequence). V lost 7 bases to trimming and J lost 7 bases, with 12 bases between them. Written as DNA, the CDR3 is TGTGCCAGCGGATTCCATTCAAATGAGCAGTTCTTC. Translating it yields CASGFHSNEQFF.

As regards this clonotype: At one boundary the junction diverges from the germline segment, which might be a read error. The V gene is TRBV5-1, the J gene TRBJ2-3, with TRBD2 matching 13 bases. Germline V gene sequence: CDR1 SGHRS, CDR2 YFSETQ. CDR3 length: 13 residues. CDR3 sequence reads: CVSRLAGGDTQYF. The CDR3 DNA follows: TGCGTCAGCCGACTAGCGGGAGGAGATACGCAGTATTTT.

This clonotype was observed many times. The rearrangement joins TRBV10-3 to TRBJ1-5, with no clear D. The CDR3 extends over 14 amino acids. Germline assignment: CDR1 ENHRY and CDR2 SYGVKD. With 7 bases removed from V and 3 bases from J, the gap between germline ends came to 13 bases. The CDR3 DNA reads as TGTGCCATCAAGGGAAGCGGCCCCAATCAGCCCCAGCATTTT. Translating gives CAIKGSGPNQPQHF.

In its sample, this clonotype was seen many times. The genes are TRBV7-2 and TRBJ2-7; D is unresolved. V was cut by 6 bases and J by 0 bases, with 18 bases left in between. Germline lookup yields CDR1 SGHTA and CDR2 FQGNSA. CDR3 length equals 16 residues. For the CDR3, the DNA is TGTGCCAGCAGTAAGCCGGTACTAAAAATCTCCTACGAGCAGTACTTC. Its protein product is CASSKPVLKISYEQYF.

Of note for this clonotype: This sequence may be a read error, since a much larger clone differs from it by one base. The V gene is TRBV21-1, the J gene TRBJ1-4; the DNA was not used to check the table's D call, TRBD1. TRBV21-1 is shown as a pseudogene. CDR3 length equals 17 residues. The CDR3 DNA follows: TGTGCCAGCGCGAGACCGGGACCCCGAGGGGCTAATGAAAAACTGTTTTTT. Encoded protein: CASARPGPRGANEKLFF.

This clonotype was seen a few times. This chain links TRBV5-6 with TRBJ1-2, with TRBD1 matching 7 bases. Germline assignment: CDR1 SGHDT and CDR2 YYEEEE. This CDR3 is built from 15 residues. The V and J ends lost 4 bases and 4 bases, in that order; junction bases with no gene match: 10. This chain's CDR3 is CASSTGTEFVYGYTF. CDR3 nucleotides: TGTGCCAGCAGCACCGGGACAGAATTTGTCTATGGCTACACCTTC.

This clonotype was seen ten or more times. The chain recombines TRBV29-1 with TRBJ2-3; D gene uncertain. The CDR3 contains 12 residues. V was clipped by 6 bases and J by 2 bases, with 9 bases between them. Germline-derived CDR1 and CDR2 are SQVTM and ANQGSEA. CDR3 DNA sequence: TGCAGCGTCGATCACCACACAGATACGCAGTATTTT. As protein: CSVDHHTDTQYF.